The 14 T cell receptor beta chains below come from one sample, sequenced in a study of blood T cell repertoires in COVID-19. Repertoires were generated with immunoSEQ multiplex PCR, while TCRdb's copy carries only in-frame clones and drops some. This sample has some 310,000 clones, with under 90% found just once. Material: peripheral blood. The source of these receptors is a woman aged 30 to 39 with COVID-19, enrolled during active disease.

The chain recombines TRBV5-6 with TRBJ2-2, with 8 bases identical to TRBD1. Germline V gives CDR1 SGHDT, CDR2 YYEEEE. The CDR3 runs 16 residues. The trim removed 4 bases at V and 5 bases at J, leaving 10 bases unmatched. This CDR3 reads CASSATGVDVTGELFF. The CDR3 DNA sequence: TGTGCCAGCAGCGCGACAGGGGTTGACGTAACCGGGGAGCTGTTTTTT.

The rearrangement links TRBV28 to TRBJ1-2; no firm D call. The CDR3 sequence is 14 residues long. Germline loops: CDR1 MDHEN, CDR2 SYDVKM. With 6 bases removed from V and 8 bases from J, the gap between germline ends came to 19 bases. The CDR3 DNA sequence: TGTGCCAGCAGCCCCAGGACGGCCGGGGAAGGCTACACCTTC. This encodes CASSPRTAGEGYTF.

V is TRBV2 and J is TRBJ2-4; 8 nucleotides agree with TRBD1. J gave up 7 bases and V 3 bases, and 5 bases lay outside the gene matches. Germline V gene lookup returns CDR1 SNHLY and CDR2 FYNNEI. The CDR3 runs to 14 residues. This chain's CDR3 is CASSDWTGYNIQYF. CDR3 sequence (DNA): TGTGCCAGCAGTGACTGGACAGGGTACAACATTCAGTACTTC. The whole variable domain, remainder taken from reference TRBV2 and TRBJ2-4, is EPEVTQTPSHQVTQMGQEVILRCVPISNHLYFYWYRQILGQKVEFLVSFYNNEISEKSEIFDDQFSVERPDGSNFTLKIRSTKLEDSAMYFCASSDWTGYNIQYFGAGTRLSVL.

This chain connects TRBV10-2 to TRBJ1-4; the D is unclear. Trimming took 6 bases from V and 4 from J, leaving 6 bases between them. The CDR3 has 12 amino acids. Germline CDR1 WSHSY, CDR2 SAAADI. The DNA for the CDR3 is TGCGCCAGCAGGCGGAGTAATGAAAAACTGTTTTTT. It yields the protein CASRRSNEKLFF.

The chain recombines TRBV5-1 with TRBJ2-1; the D gene is possibly TRBD2 (5 bases). Trimming removed 0 bases from V and 5 bases from J, with 6 bases in between. The V gene's germline CDR1 is SGHRS and CDR2 YFSETQ. The CDR3 is 13 amino acids. The CDR3 nucleotides read TGCGCCAGCAGCTTGGGAGCGGACAATGAGCAGTTCTTC. It translates to CASSLGADNEQFF.

V is TRBV10-3 and J is TRBJ1-6; perhaps TRBD1 as D (6 bases). V gave up 3 bases and J gave up 10 bases, with 13 bases separating them. CDR1 and CDR2 from the germline V gene are ENHRY and SYGVKD. CDR3 length equals 14 residues. The CDR3 sequence: CAISEGGNESPLHF. Here the CDR3 DNA reads TGTGCCATCAGTGAAGGGGGAAACGAATCACCCCTCCACTTT.

The chain recombines TRBV4-2 with TRBJ2-1; 10 bases are shared with TRBD2. This CDR3 has 18 residues. Germline V gene data show CDR1 as LGHNA and CDR2 as YNFKEQ. J lost 7 bases, V lost 0 bases, and 12 bases had no gene match. CDR3 sequence (DNA): TGTGCCAGCAGCCAAGAAGCTAGCGGGAGAACGAGGGGGAATGAGCAGTTCTTC. Encoded protein: CASSQEASGRTRGNEQFF.

This chain joins TRBV24-1 and TRBJ2-5, with TRBD2 identical over 7 bases. The CDR3 is 13 residues long. V gave up 5 bases and J gave up 3 bases; unmatched junction bases: 2. Germline loops: CDR1 KGHDR, CDR2 SFDVKD. This CDR3 reads CATSGGTKETQYF. CDR3 sequence (DNA): TGTGCCACCAGTGGTGGGACTAAAGAGACCCAGTACTTC.

This clone appeared a single time. The genes are TRBV6-5 and TRBJ2-7; tentatively, D is TRBD2 (6 bases). V lost 4 bases to trimming and J lost 2 bases, with 18 bases between them. This CDR3 has 16 residues. The V gene's germline CDR1 is MNHEY and CDR2 SVGAGI. The DNA of the CDR3 is TGTGCCAGCAGTTCCCGGTGGGCTAGCGTTGCCTACGAGCAGTACTTC. It encodes CASSSRWASVAYEQYF.

The chain is built from TRBV29-1 and TRBJ2-3; 10 bases fit TRBD2. CDR3 size: 14 residues. The germline gives CDR1 SQVTM, CDR2 ANQGSEA. V shed 8 bases, J shed 6 bases, and the junction held 11 bases outside the gene matches. The CDR3 DNA follows: TGCAGCATTCGTGGGGTTAGCGGGGGGGATACGCAGTATTTT. It specifies CSIRGVSGGDTQYF.

This clone was seen just once. In the same sample, other DNA sequences code for this CDR3. This chain uses TRBV5-1 with TRBJ1-1; 8 bases fit TRBD1. Looked up from germline, CDR1 is SGHRS and CDR2 is YFSETQ. CDR3 length equals 16 residues. Trimming removed 0 bases from V and 3 bases from J; junction bases left unmatched: 7. The CDR3 DNA sequence: TGCGCCAGCAGCTTGGGCCAGGGGGCGAGGGACACTGAAGCTTTCTTT. Encoded protein: CASSLGQGARDTEAFF.

The chain combines TRBV23-1 with TRBJ1-4; TRBD1 is a possible D gene (6 bases). TRBV23-1 is an open reading frame whose function is uncertain. The V end was cut by 0 bases, the J end by 3 bases, with 11 bases between. CDR3 length: 16 residues. In DNA form, the CDR3 reads TGCGCCAGCAGTCAATCCAGGGGAAGGGCTAATGAAAAACTGTTTTTT. Protein sequence: CASSQSRGRANEKLFF.

The chain is built from TRBV27 and TRBJ1-6; TRBD1 matches 8 bases. This CDR3 is 14 amino acids long. Germline trimming cut 3 bases from V and 7 bases from J; bases unmatched to any gene: 2. CDR1 is MNHEY and CDR2 is SMNVEV in the germline V gene (reference sequence). CDR3 nucleotides: TGTGCCAGCAGTTTCAGGACAGGGAATTCACCCCTCCACTTT. Its translation is CASSFRTGNSPLHF.

The chain uses TRBV15 and TRBJ2-7; tentatively, D is TRBD1 (8 bases). The germline V and J ends were trimmed by 4 bases and 6 bases, with 13 bases remaining between them. CDR1 LNHNV and CDR2 YYDKDF come from the germline V gene (reference sequence). This CDR3 is built from 13 residues. The CDR3 bases are TGTGCCACCAGCACAGGGGGCGGGGGCGAGCAGTACTTC. It translates to CATSTGGGGEQYF.